Described below is a single T cell receptor beta chain sequence and its context. Its antigen is unknown. These data belong to a study of shared clonotypes between healthy human individuals. Study results and caveats: Rarefaction showed that sequencing of sorted subsets was incomplete (despite large depth). Donor scarcity curtailed the genetic and exposure-history diversity represented herein.

The naive CD8 fraction comprised CD45RO-negative cells positively selected for CCR7 and excluded terminally differentiated effector memory CD45RA+ cells. All of the donors resided in Nashville, Tennessee, and each was a Caucasian adult. Germline CDR1 and CDR2: SGHTA and FQGNSA. The V and J ends lost 5 bases and 5 bases, in that order; junction bases with no gene match: 14. This CDR3 region has 16 residues. The authors distributed each subset's genomic DNA evenly over several immunoSEQ plates. Only in-frame clones appear in the TCRdb table, and some are missing; sequencing was by immunoSEQ multiplex PCR. The sample holds more than 550,000 clones; around 90% are singletons and the top ten take 20% to 25%.

This sequence originates from a man in his thirties or forties in good health. The chain couples TRBV7-2 to TRBJ2-5; 7 bases align to TRBD2. The sample was naive CD8+ T cells sorted from blood. CDR3 sequence reads: CASSRPLADYGETQYF. The CDR3 nucleotides are TGTGCCAGCAGCCGACCGCTAGCGGACTATGGGGAGACCCAGTACTTC.